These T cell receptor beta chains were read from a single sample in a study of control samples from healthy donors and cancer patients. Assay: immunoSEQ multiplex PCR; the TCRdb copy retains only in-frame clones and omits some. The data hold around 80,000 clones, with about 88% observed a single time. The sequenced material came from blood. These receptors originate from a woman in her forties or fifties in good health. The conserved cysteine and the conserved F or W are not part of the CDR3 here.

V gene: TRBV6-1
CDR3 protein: ASSESSGLPQH

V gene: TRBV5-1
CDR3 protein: ASRVGTQTGKQF

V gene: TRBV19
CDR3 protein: ASSAKNGITYEQY

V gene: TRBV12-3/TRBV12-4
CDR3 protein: ASSLKMNTQY

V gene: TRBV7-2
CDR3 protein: ASSLTTYGYT

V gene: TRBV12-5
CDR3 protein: ASGTGVTDTQY

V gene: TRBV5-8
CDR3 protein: ASSLVAGANVLT

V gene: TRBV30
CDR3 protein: AWSVSGGFDEQY

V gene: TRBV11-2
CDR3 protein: ASSLSRQGGYT

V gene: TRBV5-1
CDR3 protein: ASSLVGNAEAF

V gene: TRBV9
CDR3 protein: ASSRGDRSYGYT

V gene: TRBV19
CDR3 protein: ASSKNRGRSNQPQH

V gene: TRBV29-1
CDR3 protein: SVNTGGRYEQY

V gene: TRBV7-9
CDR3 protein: ASSFVDRADEQF

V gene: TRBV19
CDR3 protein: ASSMRGSPGDTQY

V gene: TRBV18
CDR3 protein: ASSPDVGPGYT

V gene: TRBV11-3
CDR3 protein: ASSTRQNTEAF

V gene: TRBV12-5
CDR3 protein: ASAPGQAGANVLT